One and the same sample provided the 9 T cell receptor beta chains below, sequenced in a study of cytomegalovirus exposure and HLA in healthy donors. A multiplex PCR was run with 60 Vbeta primers and 13 Jbeta primers. Clones were sequenced by immunoSEQ multiplex PCR, and TCRdb holds only the in-frame ones, with some missing. Of 150,000 to 200,000 clones listed, about 72% are singletons. Source material: PBMCs. These receptor sequences come from a girl aged 10-17 years in good health and CMV-seronegative.

The chain recombines TRBV7-6 with TRBJ2-3; D is undetermined. Germline V lookup: CDR1 SGHVS, CDR2 FNYEAQ. V was shortened by 1 base and J by 4 bases, with 15 bases between the two germline ends. The CDR3 covers 16 residues. The DNA of the CDR3 is TGTGCCAGCAGCTTAGGTGCGGCCCTAGGAGCAGATACGCAGTATTTT. Residues: CASSLGAALGADTQYF.

The J gene is TRBJ1-1, the V gene TRBV5-1, with 9 bases identical to TRBD1. The CDR3 consists of 14 residues. The V gene end was trimmed by 4 bases and the J gene end by 5 bases; junction bases not matched to a gene: 6. CDR1 and CDR2 (germline): SGHRS, YFSETQ. The CDR3 DNA sequence: TGCGCCAGCAGCCCGGGACAGGGTGAGACTGAAGCTTTCTTT. Amino acid sequence: CASSPGQGETEAFF.

The V call is TRBV6-5, the J call TRBJ1-1, with D hard to call. CDR1 is MNHEY, CDR2 SVGAGI, per germline. The length of the CDR3 is 11 residues. V lost 5 bases to trimming and J lost 7 bases, with 8 bases between them. The CDR3 region is CASSPGDEAFF. The CDR3 region has the DNA TGTGCCAGCAGTCCCGGGGATGAAGCTTTCTTT.

The chain joins TRBV5-1 to TRBJ2-5; 11 bases align to TRBD1. Germline CDR1 is SGHRS and CDR2 is YFSETQ. This CDR3 comprises 15 residues. With V trimmed by 2 bases and J by 5 bases, 5 bases remained unmatched. CDR3 bases: TGCGCCAGCAGCTTTACCGGGACAGGGGGTGAGACCCAGTACTTC. This gives the protein CASSFTGTGGETQYF.

The rearrangement uses TRBV4-2 and TRBJ1-4, with 7 nucleotides matching TRBD1. Trimming cost V 4 bases and J 7 bases; bases outside gene matches: 6. Germline V gives CDR1 LGHNA, CDR2 YNFKEQ. This CDR3 is built from 14 residues. CDR3 sequence: CASSLTGQGEKLFF. The CDR3 nucleotides are TGTGCCAGCAGCCTGACAGGGCAGGGTGAAAAACTGTTTTTT.

V and J are TRBV29-1 and TRBJ1-2; D is perhaps TRBD1 (5 bases). Trimming stripped 6 bases from V and 2 bases from J, with 10 bases between. This CDR3 is 12 amino acids long. CDR1 is SQVTM and CDR2 is ANQGSEA in the germline V gene. CDR3 in DNA: TGCAGCGTAAAGACAGCCAACTATGGCTACACCTTC. Translated: CSVKTANYGYTF.

This clone showed up just a few times. J is TRBJ2-3 and V is TRBV7-8, with 10 nucleotides matching TRBD2. The ends lost 5 bases at V and 9 bases at J; junction bases unmatched: 5. The V gene's germline CDR1 is SGHVS and CDR2 FQNEAQ. The CDR3 has 13 residues. In nucleotides, the CDR3 is TGTGCCAGCAGCCCCAGGACTAGCGGCACGCAGTATTTT. This gives the protein CASSPRTSGTQYF.

The genes are TRBV5-6 and TRBJ1-3; TRBD1 matches at 9 bases. Trimming removed 4 bases from V and 0 bases from J; junction bases left unmatched: 5. CDR1 SGHDT and CDR2 YYEEEE come from the germline V gene. The CDR3 loop spans 16 amino acids. The CDR3 region has the DNA TGTGCCAGCAGCCCGGGACAGGGCTACTCTGGAAACACCATATATTTT. Its translation: CASSPGQGYSGNTIYF.

Here the CDR3 reads CASSFLAKPYEQYF. CDR3 coding DNA: TGTGCCAGCAGCTTTTTAGCGAAACCCTACGAGCAGTACTTC. V gene TRBV7-9 combines with J gene TRBJ2-7, with D maybe TRBD2 (5 bases). This CDR3 has 14 amino acids. CDR1 SEHNR and CDR2 FQNEAQ come from the germline V gene (reference sequence). The V gene lost 3 bases and the J gene lost 2 bases, with 11 bases spanning the gap. The variable domain in full, with the rest retrieved from reference TRBV7-9 and TRBJ2-7, is DTGVSQNPRHKITKRGQNVTFRCDPISEHNRLYWYRQTLGQGPEFLTYFQNEAQLEKSRLLSDRFSAERPKGSFSTLEIQRTEQGDSAMYLCASSFLAKPYEQYFGPGTRLTVT.